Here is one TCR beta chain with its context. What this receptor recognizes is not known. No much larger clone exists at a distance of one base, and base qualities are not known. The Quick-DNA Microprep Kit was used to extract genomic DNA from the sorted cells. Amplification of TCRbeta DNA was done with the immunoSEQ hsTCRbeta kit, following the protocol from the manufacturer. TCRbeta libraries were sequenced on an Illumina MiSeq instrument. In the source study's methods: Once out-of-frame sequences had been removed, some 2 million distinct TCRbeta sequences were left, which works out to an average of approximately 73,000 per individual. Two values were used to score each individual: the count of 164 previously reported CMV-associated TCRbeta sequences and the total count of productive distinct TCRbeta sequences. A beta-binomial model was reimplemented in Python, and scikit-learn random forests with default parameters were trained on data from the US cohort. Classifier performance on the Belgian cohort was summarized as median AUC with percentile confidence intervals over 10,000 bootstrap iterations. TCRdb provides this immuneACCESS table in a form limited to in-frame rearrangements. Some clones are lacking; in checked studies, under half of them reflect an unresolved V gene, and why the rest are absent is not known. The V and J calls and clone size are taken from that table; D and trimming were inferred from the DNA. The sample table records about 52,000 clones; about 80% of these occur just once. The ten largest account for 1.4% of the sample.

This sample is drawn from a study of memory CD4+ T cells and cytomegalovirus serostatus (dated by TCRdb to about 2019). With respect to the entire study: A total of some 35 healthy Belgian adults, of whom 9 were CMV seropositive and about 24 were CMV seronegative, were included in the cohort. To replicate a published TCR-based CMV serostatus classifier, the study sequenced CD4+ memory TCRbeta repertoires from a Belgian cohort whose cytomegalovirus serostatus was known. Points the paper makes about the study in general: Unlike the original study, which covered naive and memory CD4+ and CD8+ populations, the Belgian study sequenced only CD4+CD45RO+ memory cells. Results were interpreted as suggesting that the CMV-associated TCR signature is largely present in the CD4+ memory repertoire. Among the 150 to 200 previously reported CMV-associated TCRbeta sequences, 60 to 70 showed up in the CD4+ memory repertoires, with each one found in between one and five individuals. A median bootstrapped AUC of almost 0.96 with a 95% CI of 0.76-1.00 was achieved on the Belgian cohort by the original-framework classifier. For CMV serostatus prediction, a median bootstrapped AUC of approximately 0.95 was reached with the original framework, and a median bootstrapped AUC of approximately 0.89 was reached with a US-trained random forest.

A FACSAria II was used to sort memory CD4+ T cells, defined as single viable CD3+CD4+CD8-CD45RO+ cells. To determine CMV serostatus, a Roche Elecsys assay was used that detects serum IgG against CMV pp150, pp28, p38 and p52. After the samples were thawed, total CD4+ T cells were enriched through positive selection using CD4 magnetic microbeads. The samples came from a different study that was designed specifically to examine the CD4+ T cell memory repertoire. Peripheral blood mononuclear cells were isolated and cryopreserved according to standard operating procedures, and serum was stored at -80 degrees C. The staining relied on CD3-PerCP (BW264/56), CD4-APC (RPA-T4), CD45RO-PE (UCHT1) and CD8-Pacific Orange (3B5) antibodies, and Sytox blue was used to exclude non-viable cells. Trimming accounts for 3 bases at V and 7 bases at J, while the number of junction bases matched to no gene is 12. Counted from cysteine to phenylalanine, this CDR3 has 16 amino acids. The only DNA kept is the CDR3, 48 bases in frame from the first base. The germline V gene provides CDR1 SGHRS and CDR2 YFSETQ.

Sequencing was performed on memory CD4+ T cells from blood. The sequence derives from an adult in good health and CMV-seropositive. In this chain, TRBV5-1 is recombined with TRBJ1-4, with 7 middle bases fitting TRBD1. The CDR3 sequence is CASSSGGAAGGEKLFF. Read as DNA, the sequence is TGCGCCAGCAGCTCTGGAGGGGCGGCAGGGGGTGAAAAACTGTTTTTT.